This T cell receptor (beta chain) derives from a study of CD8 T cells in Susac syndrome. This clonotype was observed a single time. The V and J ends lost 4 bases and 5 bases respectively, with 18 bases between them. The germline V gene encodes CDR1 SGDLS and CDR2 YYNGEE. This CDR3 has 15 amino acids. Roughly 0.45 to 1 ug RNA was reverse transcribed with random hexamers. Amplification of TCR beta CDR3 was carried out by immunoSEQ multiplex PCR, which covered 54 Vbeta and 13 Jbeta segments. From the immunoSEQ multiplex PCR reads, TCRdb called clonotypes with MiXCR, one entry per CDR3 protein. The data contain hundreds of thousands of distinct CDR3 sequences, around 91% of them seen just once; the ten biggest clones take up roughly 0.2%. In blood CD8+ and CD4+ T cells, TCR beta underwent sequencing.

This chain joins TRBV9 and TRBJ1-1; TRBD1 might be the D (5 bases). The receptor was isolated from a human donor with multiple sclerosis. Material: CD8+ T cells from PBMCs. The CDR3 here is CASSSSGGSLTEAFF. Here the CDR3 DNA reads TGTGCCAGCAGCTCCTCGGGGGGGTCCCTGACTGAAGCTTTCTTT.